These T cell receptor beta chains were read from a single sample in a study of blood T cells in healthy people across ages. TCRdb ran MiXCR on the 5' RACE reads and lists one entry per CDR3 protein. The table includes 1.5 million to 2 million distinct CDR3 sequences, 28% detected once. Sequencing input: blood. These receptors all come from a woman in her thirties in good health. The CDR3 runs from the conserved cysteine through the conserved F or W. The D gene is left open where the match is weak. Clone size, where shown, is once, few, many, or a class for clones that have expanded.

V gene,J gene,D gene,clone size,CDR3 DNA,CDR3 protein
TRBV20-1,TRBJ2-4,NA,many,TGCAGTGCTAGTACCGCGCGAGGGGGCAAAAACATTCAGTACTTC,CSASTARGGKNIQYF
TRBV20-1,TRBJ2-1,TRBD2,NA,TGCAGTGCGACGGGGACTAGCGGGACTGGTGGCACCTACAATGAGCAGTTCTTC,CSATGTSGTGGTYNEQFF
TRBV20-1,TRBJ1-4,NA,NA,TGCAGTGCTAGCGGCGGTGGTGGCCGGAGGGTTAATGAAAAACGGTTTTTT,CSASGGGGRRVNEKRFF
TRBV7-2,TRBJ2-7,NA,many,TGTGCCAGCAGCTTACGGGGCGGAGACGAGCAGTACTTC,CASSLRGGDEQYF
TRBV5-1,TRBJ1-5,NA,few,TGCGCCAGCAGCTTGGGACCGCCCGACAATCAGCCCCAGCATTTT,CASSLGPPDNQPQHF
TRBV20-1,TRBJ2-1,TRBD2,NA,TGCAGTGCTGCACTAGCGCGGGGGGTCCATGAGCAGTTCTTC,CSAALARGVHEQFF
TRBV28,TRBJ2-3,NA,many,TGTGCCAGCAGTCCGACTTCCCGGACGCAGTATTTT,CASSPTSRTQYF
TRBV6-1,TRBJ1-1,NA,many,TGTGCCAGCGGGAGATTGAACACTGAAGCTTTCTTT,CASGRLNTEAFF
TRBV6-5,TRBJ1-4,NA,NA,TGTGCCAGCAACAATTTGGGGGGAGGAAAACTGTTTTTT,CASNNLGGGKLFF
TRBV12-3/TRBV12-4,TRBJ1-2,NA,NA,TGTGCCAGCAGTCCGAGACCGGGGCAGGGATCCTATGGCTACACCTTC,CASSPRPGQGSYGYTF
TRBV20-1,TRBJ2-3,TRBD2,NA,TGCAGTGCCCCCGGGGGGGGCGGAGATACGCAGTATTTT,CSAPGGGGDTQYF
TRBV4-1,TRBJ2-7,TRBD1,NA,TGCGCCAGCGGTTCCGGGACAGGGGTGGGCGAGCAGTACTTC,CASGSGTGVGEQYF
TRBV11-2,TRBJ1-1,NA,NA,TGTGCCAGCAGCTTAGCTGGACAGCCCAGGGAAGCTTTCTTT,CASSLAGQPREAFF
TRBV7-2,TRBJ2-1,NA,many,TGTGCCAGCAGCTCCCAGGGGTACAATGAGCAGTTCTTC,CASSSQGYNEQFF
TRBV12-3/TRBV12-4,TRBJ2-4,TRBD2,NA,TGTGCCAGCAGGCTACTAGCGGGAGACTCCAATGAGCAGTACTTC,CASRLLAGDSNEQYF
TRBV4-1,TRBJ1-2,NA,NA,TGCGCCAGCAGCCCCCCAAAGGTTGGGGACTATGGCTACACCTTC,CASSPPKVGDYGYTF
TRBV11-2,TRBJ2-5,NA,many,TGTGCCAGCAGCCAGACCGTCTGGGAGACCCAGTACTTC,CASSQTVWETQYF
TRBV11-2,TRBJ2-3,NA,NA,TGTGCCAGCGTATCCGGGGCCGAGCAGTATTTT,CASVSGAEQYF